This TCR beta chain was recovered during a study of blood T cells in healthy people across ages (dated by TCRdb to about 2015). Regarding the research as a whole: In model experiments, template switching captured roughly one uniquely barcoded TCR beta cDNA molecule for every two T cells. Four age groups were formed from the donors: young (average approximately 15 years), middle-aged (approximately 40), aged (about 62) and long-lived (roughly 81). To track age-related changes in TCR beta repertoire diversity, the study relied on deep sequencing normalized with unique cDNA molecular identifiers. For two donors (one aged 18 to 29 and one aged 80 or older), the study analyzed two additional independent replicas of 1 million unique cDNA reads from the same blood draw. To avoid experimental bias, donors of different ages were spread randomly across the sequencing lanes. On the study overall, not on this receptor specifically: Observed TCR beta diversity per million T cells fell roughly linearly with age, and a significant reduction was already apparent by age approximately 40. There was a strong correlation between observed TCR beta diversity and the percentage of naive T cells measured by flow cytometry. Because the CMV infection status of the donors was unknown, age-related changes in expanded clonotypes may potentially have been confounded. Compared with the aged group, the long-lived group had more naive CD4+ T cells, fewer expanded clones and increased TCR diversity, suggesting age selection. Estimates of total diversity based on one million sequenced T cells were regarded as lower bounds and as underestimates. Conclusive comparison of naive and antigen-experienced compartments was prevented by the profiling of bulk unsorted PBMCs.

The library came from 5' RACE. The sequencer listed for this sample is Illumina HiSeq 2500. A second PCR of about 7 to 12 cycles was run with a J-beta primer mix and a sample-barcoded 5' primer. Each TCR beta cDNA molecule received a unique molecular identifier from a template-switch 5' adaptor carrying 12 random nucleotides. Each sample yielded at least 3 million CDR3-containing paired-end reads. All of the RNA was converted into first-strand cDNA using the Mint cDNA synthesis kit, with a TRBC-specific oligonucleotide serving as the primer. Following uracil-DNA glycosylase treatment, a first 18-cycle PCR with universal primers M1SS and BC2_uni_R was performed on all cDNA. Concerning the study's data processing: For normalization, 1 million high-quality reads were randomly selected from each sample, with every read carrying a distinct molecular identifier. Instead of being binned into consensus sequences, reads with shared molecular identifiers were discarded. MiTCR, run with a Q25 quality threshold and the strictest error-elimination algorithm, handled CDR3 identification, clonotype clustering and error correction. A nonparametric unseen species model using Euler transformation provided a lower-bound estimate of total TCR beta diversity. Using fastp at Q25 and MiXCR, TCRdb reprocessed the public reads and kept productive beta chains. Merged by CDR3 protein, the rows form single entries marked with the most common genes and DNA. The V and J calls reflect TCRdb's pipeline rather than the authors' work. The sample contains more than 550,000 distinct CDR3 sequences, 20% to 25% of them found a single time. The top ten hold around 22% of the sample.

Points on this clonotype: What antigen it recognizes has not been identified. Base qualities are not at hand, and no much larger clone is one base apart.

The CDR3 spans 15 residues, from the cysteine through the phenylalanine. Only CDR3 DNA is held: 45 bases, read in frame from base 1. CDR1 and CDR2 were assigned from the germline V gene as SGHRS and YFSETQ. V has 6 bases trimmed and J has 4 bases trimmed; junction bases matching no gene number 9. The donors were roughly 40 Caucasian individuals from Russia, aged roughly 6 to 95 years, who were systemically healthy. Each donor gave 9 to 10 milliliters of peripheral blood, collected into EDTA-treated Vacutainer tubes. Ficoll-Paque density-gradient centrifugation was used to isolate PBMCs, with at least 7 million obtained per sample. Trizol reagent was used to extract total RNA from the PBMCs, yielding at least 5 micrograms per sample. For every donor, flow cytometry on a PBMC aliquot measured the percentage of naive CD45RAhigh/CD27high T cells.

The receptor was derived from a man in his 70s in good health. The chain employs TRBV5-1 and TRBJ2-2; 7 middle bases align to TRBD2. The sequenced material came from blood. The CDR3 reads CASITTPGGTGELFF. Read as DNA, the sequence is TGCGCCAGCATTACGACCCCGGGGGGCACCGGGGAGCTGTTTTTT. The CDR3 plus the reference TRBV5-1 and TRBJ2-2 genes for the other parts give the full variable domain: KAGVTQTPRYLIKTRGQQVTLSCSPISGHRSVSWYQQTPGQGLQFLFEYFSETQRNKGNFPGRFSGRQFSNSRSEMNVSTLELGDSALYLCASITTPGGTGELFFGEGSRLTVL.